This T cell receptor (beta chain) was identified during a study of T cells expressing NK-cell markers. Comments on this clonotype: No antigen is known for it.

From germline, CDR1 is LGHNA and CDR2 YNFKEQ. The CDR3 runs 20 residues. Using the 5' RACE reads, TCRdb records one entry per CDR3 protein without DNA. This repertoire includes approximately 380,000 distinct CDR3 sequences. Findings and limits, study-wide: HCMV specificity of expanded NKG2C+ T cell clones remained unclear.

The rearrangement links TRBV4-2 to TRBJ2-4; TCRdb names TRBD2, which stays unverified in the absence of DNA. The specimen was blood T cells: a sorted CD56 or NKG2C T cell subset, CD4+ or CD8+ T cells, or bulk PBMC T cells (not recorded which). This TCR was sampled from a man aged 18 to 70 in good health. The chain's CDR3 is CASSLRTTSGGAMYRNIQYF.